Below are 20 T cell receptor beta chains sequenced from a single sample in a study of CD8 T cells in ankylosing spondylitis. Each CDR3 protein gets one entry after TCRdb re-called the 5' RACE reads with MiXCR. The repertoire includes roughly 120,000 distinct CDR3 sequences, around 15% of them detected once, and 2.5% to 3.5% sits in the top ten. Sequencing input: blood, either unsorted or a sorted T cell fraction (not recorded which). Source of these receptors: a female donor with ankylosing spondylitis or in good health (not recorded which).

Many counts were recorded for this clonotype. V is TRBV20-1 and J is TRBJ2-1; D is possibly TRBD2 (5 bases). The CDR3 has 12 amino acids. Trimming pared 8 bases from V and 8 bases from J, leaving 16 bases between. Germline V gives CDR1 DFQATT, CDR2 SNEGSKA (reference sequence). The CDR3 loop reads CSPKLGAHEQFF. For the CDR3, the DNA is TGCAGTCCTAAACTAGGAGCGCATGAGCAGTTCTTC.

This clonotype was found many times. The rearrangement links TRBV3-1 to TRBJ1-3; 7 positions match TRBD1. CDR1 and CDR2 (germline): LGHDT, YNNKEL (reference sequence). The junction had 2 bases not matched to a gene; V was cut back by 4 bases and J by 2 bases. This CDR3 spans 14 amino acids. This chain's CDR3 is CASSLDRAGNTIYF. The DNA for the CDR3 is TGTGCCAGCAGCCTTGACAGGGCTGGAAACACCATATATTTT.

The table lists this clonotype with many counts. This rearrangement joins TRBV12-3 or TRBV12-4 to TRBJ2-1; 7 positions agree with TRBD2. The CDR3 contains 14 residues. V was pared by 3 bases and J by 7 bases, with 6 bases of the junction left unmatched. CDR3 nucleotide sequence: TGTGCCAGCAGTTTTGGGCTAGCGGCGAATGAGCAGTTCTTC. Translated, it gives CASSFGLAANEQFF.

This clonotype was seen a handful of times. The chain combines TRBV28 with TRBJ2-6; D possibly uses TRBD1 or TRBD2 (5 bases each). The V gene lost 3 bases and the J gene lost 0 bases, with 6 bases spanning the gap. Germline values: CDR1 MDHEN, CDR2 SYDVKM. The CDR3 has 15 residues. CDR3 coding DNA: TGTGCCAGCAGTTTTGGGGGCTCTGGGGCCAACGTCCTGACTTTC. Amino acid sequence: CASSFGGSGANVLTF.

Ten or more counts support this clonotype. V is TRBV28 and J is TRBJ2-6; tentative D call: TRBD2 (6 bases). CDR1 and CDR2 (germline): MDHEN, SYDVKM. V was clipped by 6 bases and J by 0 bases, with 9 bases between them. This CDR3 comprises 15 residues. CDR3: CASSPGSSGANVLTF. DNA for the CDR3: TGTGCCAGCAGCCCCGGGAGCTCTGGGGCCAACGTCCTGACTTTC.

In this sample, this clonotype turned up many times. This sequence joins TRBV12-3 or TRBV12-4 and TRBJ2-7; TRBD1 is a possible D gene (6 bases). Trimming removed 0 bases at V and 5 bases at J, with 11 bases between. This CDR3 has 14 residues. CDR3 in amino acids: CASSLAAGVNEQYF. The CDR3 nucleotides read TGTGCCAGCAGTTTAGCTGCAGGGGTCAACGAGCAGTACTTC.

The CDR3 nucleotides are TGTGCCACCAGGGACGGAAACTACGAGCAGTACTTC. This codes for CATRDGNYEQYF. This chain connects TRBV6-6 to TRBJ2-7; tentatively, D is TRBD1 or TRBD2 (5 bases each). The CDR3 loop spans 12 amino acids. CDR1 is MNHNY and CDR2 is SVGAGI in the germline V gene (reference sequence). Trimming shortened V by 10 bases and J by 3 bases, and 13 bases separated the two germline ends.

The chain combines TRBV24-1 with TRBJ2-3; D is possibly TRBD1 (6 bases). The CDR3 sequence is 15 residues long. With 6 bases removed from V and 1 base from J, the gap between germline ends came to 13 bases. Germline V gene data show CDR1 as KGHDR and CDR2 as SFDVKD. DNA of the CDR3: TGTGCCACCAGTTCCGGACAGACCGGCACAGATACGCAGTATTTT. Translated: CATSSGQTGTDTQYF.

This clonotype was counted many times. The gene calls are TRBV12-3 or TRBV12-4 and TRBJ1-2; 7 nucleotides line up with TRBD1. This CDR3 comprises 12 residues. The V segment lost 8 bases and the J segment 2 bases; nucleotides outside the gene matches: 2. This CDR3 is CASATGNYGYTF. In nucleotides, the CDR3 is TGTGCCAGCGCGACAGGGAACTATGGCTACACCTTC.

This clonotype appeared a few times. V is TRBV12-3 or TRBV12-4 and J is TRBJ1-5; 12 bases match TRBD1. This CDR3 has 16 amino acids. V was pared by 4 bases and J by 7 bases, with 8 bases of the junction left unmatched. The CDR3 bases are TGTGCCAGCAGTTCCGGGACAGGGGGCGTAAGGCAGCCCCAGCATTTT. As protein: CASSSGTGGVRQPQHF.

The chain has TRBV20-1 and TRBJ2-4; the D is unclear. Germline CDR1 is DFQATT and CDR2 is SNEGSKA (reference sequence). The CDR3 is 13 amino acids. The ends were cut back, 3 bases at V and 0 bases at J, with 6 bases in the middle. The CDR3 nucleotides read TGCAGTGCTAGTTCCGTAGCCAAAAACATTCAGTACTTC. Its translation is CSASSVAKNIQYF.

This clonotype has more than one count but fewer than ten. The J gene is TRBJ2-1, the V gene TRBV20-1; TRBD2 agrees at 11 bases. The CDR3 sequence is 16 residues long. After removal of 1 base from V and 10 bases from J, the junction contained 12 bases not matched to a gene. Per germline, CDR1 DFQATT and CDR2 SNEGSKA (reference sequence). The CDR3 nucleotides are TGCAGTGCTAGAGGAGATAGCGGGAGGGCCGTAAAGGAGCAGTTCTTC. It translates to CSARGDSGRAVKEQFF.

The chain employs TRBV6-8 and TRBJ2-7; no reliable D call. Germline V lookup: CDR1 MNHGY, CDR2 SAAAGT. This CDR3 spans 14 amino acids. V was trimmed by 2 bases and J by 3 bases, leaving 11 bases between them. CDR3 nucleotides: TGTGCCAGCAGTTACACAAGGGCACACTACGAGCAGTACTTC. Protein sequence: CASSYTRAHYEQYF.

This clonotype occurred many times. This CDR3 reads CSVGGQGATDYGYTF. The CDR3 nucleotides are TGCAGCGTTGGAGGACAGGGGGCAACGGACTATGGCTACACCTTC. This rearrangement joins TRBV29-1 to TRBJ1-2; 11 bases fit TRBD1. The V gene's germline CDR1 is SQVTM and CDR2 ANQGSEA. CDR3 size: 15 residues. The trim removed 4 bases at V and 3 bases at J, leaving 7 bases unmatched.

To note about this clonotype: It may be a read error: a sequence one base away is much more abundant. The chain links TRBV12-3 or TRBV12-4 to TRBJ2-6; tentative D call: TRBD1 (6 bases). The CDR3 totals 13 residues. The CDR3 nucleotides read TGTGCCACCGACAGGTATGGGGCCAACGGCCTGACTTTC. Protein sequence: CATDRYGANGLTF.

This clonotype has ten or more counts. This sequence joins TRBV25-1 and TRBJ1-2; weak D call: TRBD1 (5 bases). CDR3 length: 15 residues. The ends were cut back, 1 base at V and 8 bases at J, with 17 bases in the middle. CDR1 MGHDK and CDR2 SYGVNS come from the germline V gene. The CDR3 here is CASSELSRQFSGYTF. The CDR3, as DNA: TGTGCCAGCAGTGAATTAAGTAGACAGTTCTCCGGCTACACCTTC.

DNA of the CDR3: TGTGCCAGCTCTACTATAAACTATGGCTACACCTTC. It specifies CASSTINYGYTF. The rearrangement uses TRBV6-6 and TRBJ1-2; D is undetermined. With 8 bases removed from V and 2 bases from J, the gap between germline ends came to 9 bases. CDR3 size: 12 residues. Germline loops: CDR1 MNHNY, CDR2 SVGAGI (reference sequence).

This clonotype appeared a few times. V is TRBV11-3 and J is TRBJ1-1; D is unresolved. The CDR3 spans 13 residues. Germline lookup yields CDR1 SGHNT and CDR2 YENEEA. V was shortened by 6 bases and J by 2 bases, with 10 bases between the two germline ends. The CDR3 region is CASSWASNTEAFF. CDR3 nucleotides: TGTGCCAGCAGTTGGGCCTCAAACACTGAAGCTTTCTTT.

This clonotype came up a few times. CDR3 residues: CASTLLAGGPNEQFF. For the CDR3, the DNA is TGTGCCAGCACCCTCCTAGCGGGGGGGCCCAATGAGCAGTTCTTC. This sequence joins TRBV12-3 or TRBV12-4 and TRBJ2-1, with 12 bases matching TRBD2. This CDR3 has 15 residues. V gave up 7 bases and J gave up 6 bases; unmatched junction bases: 7.

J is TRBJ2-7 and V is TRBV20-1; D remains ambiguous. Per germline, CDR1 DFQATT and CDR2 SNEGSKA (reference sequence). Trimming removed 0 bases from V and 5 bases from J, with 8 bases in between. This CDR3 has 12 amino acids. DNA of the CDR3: TGCAGTGCTAGAGATAACGACCACGAGCAGTACTTC. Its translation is CSARDNDHEQYF.